The rows below give T cell receptor beta chains drawn from one sample of a study of human T cells and chemical hapten exposure. TCRdb fed the RACE reads into MiXCR, producing one record per CDR3 protein. The sample lists more than 85,000 distinct CDR3 sequences, 7.5% to 9.5% occurring once. Sequencing was performed on whole blood, taken in connection with sensitization to the hapten diphenylcyclopropenone (DPC). Receptors originate from a man in his forties with alopecia areata. Some clones in this sample may be carry-over from other donors' samples. Each CDR3 is given with its conserved first and last residue. For some rows the clone size is stated as once, few or many, or as a class when expanded; others skip it.

>TRBV12-3/TRBV12-4|many
CASSYFSGRAGNEQFF
>TRBV20-1|many
CSARDRSTREYF
>TRBV19|-
CASSPPRDSNQPQHF
>TRBV6-2/TRBV6-3|-
CASSYFPPRSSYEQYF
>TRBV5-1|-
CASSLDMSRGTDTQYF
>TRBV5-1|few
CASSTIRSSTDTQYF
>TRBV7-2|-
CASSLNRDSKETQYF
>TRBV7-2|few
CASSLQGETQYF
>TRBV14|few
CASSQVAGATDTQYF
>TRBV24-1|many
CATSALTGGTGELFF
>TRBV29-1|-
CSVQLRQGEAFF
>TRBV6-6|-
CASRTGTGGNLFNQPQHF
>TRBV29-1|few
CSVGQGAAYEQYF
>TRBV19|-
CASSTGQGSTDTQYF
>TRBV7-2|many
CASSLVGGSTDTQYF
>TRBV6-2/TRBV6-3|-
CASSYGTETYEQYF
>TRBV5-1|few
CASSLDPAGGPEAFF